A selection of T cell receptor beta chains follows, all from one sample in a study of brain T cells in children with intractable seizures. Measured with immunoSEQ multiplex PCR; TCRdb has only the in-frame clones, and not every one. The table has around 340,000 clones, about 93% seen once. The sample was peripheral blood, taken roughly 5 months after surgery. The receptors come from a boy under two years old with tuberous sclerosis and intractable seizures. Each CDR3 is given with its conserved first and last residue. The order of the fields is V gene, CDR3 protein.

TRBV19	CASSGTRGETQYF
TRBV14	CASSQDLVITASYQETQYF
TRBV5-8	CASSLIPFGYTF
TRBV5-1	CASSPWTGGLAEINEQFF
TRBV12-3/TRBV12-4	CASGRQLYGYTF
TRBV6-5	CASRRLTNTGELFF
TRBV6-1	CASSEVGGPTEAFF
TRBV5-6	CASSWGTVAEQYF
TRBV3-1/TRBV3-2	CASSQGQRDTDTQYF
TRBV24-1	CATSDSTRLVDTQYF
TRBV20-1	CSASRSGSWRNTEAFF
TRBV7-2	CASSSGGTGGTEAFF
TRBV12-3/TRBV12-4	CASSFGGTGKAFF
TRBV27	CASSLSFGQGYEQFF
TRBV7-2	CASGTGGYNEQFF
TRBV6-5	CASRLGGLTDTQYF
TRBV7-9	CASSLSQGPQFF
TRBV5-1	CASSLGLGNTEAFF
TRBV2	CASRVGNTEAFF
TRBV9	CASSAGQGGAFF
TRBV30	CAWARDFQETQYF
TRBV30	CAWSPKDSPLHF
TRBV28	CASSLTGGNGYTF
TRBV30	CAWSLGRNSPLHF
TRBV5-6	CASSLLAGVEYQETQYF
TRBV7-2	CASSIGTGFYEQYF
TRBV5-6	CASSSEGTSGGSNQETQYF
TRBV27	CASRPSTGDQEGYTF
TRBV14	CASSQDPGYEQYF
TRBV7-8	CASSWDSNISSYNSPLHF
TRBV7-8	CASSLALDRESYEQYF
TRBV11-3	CASTRSGPSGQQFF
TRBV5-1	CASSFTGTGGLIAHEQFF
TRBV6-5	CALGRSTDTQYF
TRBV14	CASSNLTDTISGANVLTF
TRBV19	CASAPGTSGYNEQFF
TRBV5-1	CASSLGIGPNEQFF
TRBV2	CASKTATNEKLFF
TRBV5-1	CASSLVDGQVYGYTF
TRBV13	CASSLAGEGNEQFF
TRBV30	CAWTATSTGYGYTF
TRBV29-1	CSVDGLAIFPSSYNEQFF
TRBV7-3	CASSSRVNTEAFF
TRBV28	CASSLQGIKTFYSGNTIYF
TRBV9	CASGLGRGRAGELFF
TRBV5-1	CASSRGTSGDEQYF
TRBV10-2	CASSEWGTEAFF
TRBV10-3	CAISERPGLAYEQYF
TRBV4-1	CASSLPGTGDEKLFF
TRBV3-1/TRBV3-2	CASSQGASVLTDTQYF
TRBV27	CASSFRPSGYGYTF
TRBV21-1	CASSKVGADRDRGNTIYF
TRBV6-6	CASSSRGSSNQPQHF
TRBV6-5	CASSYGLAGPGELFF
TRBV12-3/TRBV12-4	CASSLGENTEAFF
TRBV7-9	CASSRRQPAGGEKLFF
TRBV7-2	CASSLVGRQYGNTIYF
TRBV27	CASSPLGGGLADEQFF
TRBV6-5	CASSYTEEDRNYGYTF
TRBV4-1	CASSQVPERRRNTQYF